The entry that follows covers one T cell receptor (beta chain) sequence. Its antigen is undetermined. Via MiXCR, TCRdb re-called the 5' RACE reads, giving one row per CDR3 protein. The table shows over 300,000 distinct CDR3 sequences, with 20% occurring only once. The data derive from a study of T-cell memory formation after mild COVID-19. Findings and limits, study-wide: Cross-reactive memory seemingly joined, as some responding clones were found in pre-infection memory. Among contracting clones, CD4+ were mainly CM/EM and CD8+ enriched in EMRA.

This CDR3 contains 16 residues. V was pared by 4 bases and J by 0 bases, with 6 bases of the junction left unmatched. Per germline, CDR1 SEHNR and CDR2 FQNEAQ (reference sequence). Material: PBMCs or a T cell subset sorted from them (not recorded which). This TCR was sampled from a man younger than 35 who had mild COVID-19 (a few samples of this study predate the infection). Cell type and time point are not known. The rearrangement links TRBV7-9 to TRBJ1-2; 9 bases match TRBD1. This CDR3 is CASSSSGQGSNYGYTF. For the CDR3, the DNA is TGTGCCAGCAGCTCTTCGGGACAGGGCTCTAACTATGGCTACACCTTC. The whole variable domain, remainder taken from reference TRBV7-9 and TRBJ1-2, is DTGVSQNPRHKITKRGQNVTFRCDPISEHNRLYWYRQTLGQGPEFLTYFQNEAQLEKSRLLSDRFSAERPKGSFSTLEIQRTEQGDSAMYLCASSSSGQGSNYGYTFGSGTRLTVV.